This is a list of T cell receptor beta chains from one sample in a study of T cell changes during pregnancy in multiple sclerosis. Method: immunoSEQ multiplex PCR; TCRdb's copy keeps in-frame clones and lacks some. The data hold tens of thousands of clones, with approximately 92% observed a single time. The sequenced sample was peripheral blood, obtained in the second trimester of pregnancy. These receptors all stem from a female donor in good health, enrolled as a control in a pregnancy study. Both conserved end residues are part of each CDR3. Fields, in order: D gene, J gene, V gene, clone size, CDR3 DNA, CDR3 protein. A D gene is named only where the DNA matches it firmly. For some rows the clone size is stated as once, few or many, or as a class when expanded; others skip it.

d_gene: TRBD2; j_gene: TRBJ2-7; v_gene: TRBV5-1; abundance: .; CDR3nt: TGCGCCAGCAGCTTTACTAGCGGGGAGGCCTACGAGCAGTACTTC; CDR3aa: CASSFTSGEAYEQYF
d_gene: TRBD2; j_gene: TRBJ2-3; v_gene: TRBV11-3; abundance: .; CDR3nt: TGTGCCAGCAGCCCAGGGACTAGCGGGGTCACAGATACGCAGTATTTT; CDR3aa: CASSPGTSGVTDTQYF
d_gene: .; j_gene: TRBJ1-6; v_gene: TRBV11-2; abundance: .; CDR3nt: TGTGCCAGCAGCTTAATGGCGGGGTATAATTCACCCCTCCACTTT; CDR3aa: CASSLMAGYNSPLHF
d_gene: .; j_gene: TRBJ1-1; v_gene: TRBV6-1; abundance: once; CDR3nt: TGTGCCAGCCGGGAAGGGCCCTCTAACACTGAAGCTTTCTTT; CDR3aa: CASREGPSNTEAFF
d_gene: TRBD1; j_gene: TRBJ1-1; v_gene: TRBV28; abundance: .; CDR3nt: TGTGCCAGCAGTTCTCCCGGGACAGACACTGAAGCTTTCTTT; CDR3aa: CASSSPGTDTEAFF
d_gene: .; j_gene: TRBJ2-7; v_gene: TRBV18; abundance: .; CDR3nt: TGTGCCAGCTCACCCGTACCGGACAGCTCCTACGAGCAGTACTTC; CDR3aa: CASSPVPDSSYEQYF
d_gene: .; j_gene: TRBJ1-3; v_gene: TRBV18; abundance: .; CDR3nt: TGTGCCAGCTCACCCTTGACAGTCAATGACTTTGTCACCATATATTTT; CDR3aa: CASSPLTVNDFVTIYF
d_gene: .; j_gene: TRBJ2-1; v_gene: TRBV7-9; abundance: .; CDR3nt: TGTGCCAGCAGCTTAGGCAGTATTTGGGAGCAGTTCTTC; CDR3aa: CASSLGSIWEQFF
d_gene: TRBD1; j_gene: TRBJ2-3; v_gene: TRBV27; abundance: .; CDR3nt: TGTGCCAGCAGTTTTCGACAGGGGACCACAGATACGCAGTATTTT; CDR3aa: CASSFRQGTTDTQYF
d_gene: .; j_gene: TRBJ2-7; v_gene: TRBV7-2; abundance: .; CDR3nt: TGTGCCAGCAGCTTAGTTCGAGTCGGGAGAGGGTCCTACGAGCAGTACTTC; CDR3aa: CASSLVRVGRGSYEQYF
d_gene: TRBD2; j_gene: TRBJ2-1; v_gene: TRBV7-8; abundance: .; CDR3nt: TGTGCCAGCAGCTTAGCGTCGGGGGGATACAATGAGCAGTTCTTC; CDR3aa: CASSLASGGYNEQFF
d_gene: TRBD1; j_gene: TRBJ2-3; v_gene: TRBV5-4; abundance: .; CDR3nt: TGTGCCAGCAGCTTGGGAACCCACCAGGGGGAATTGAGCTTGGGTACGCAGTATTTT; CDR3aa: CASSLGTHQGELSLGTQYF
d_gene: TRBD1; j_gene: TRBJ1-2; v_gene: TRBV2; abundance: .; CDR3nt: TGTGCCAGCAGTGAAATAACAGGGGTTAACTATGGCTACACCTTC; CDR3aa: CASSEITGVNYGYTF
d_gene: TRBD2; j_gene: TRBJ2-2; v_gene: TRBV28; abundance: .; CDR3nt: TGTGCCAGCAGCCTGCTCGGACTAGCGGCCGGGGAGCTGTTTTTT; CDR3aa: CASSLLGLAAGELFF
d_gene: .; j_gene: TRBJ2-5; v_gene: TRBV15; abundance: .; CDR3nt: TGTGCCACCCGTGGGCGCAGTCAACTCGTCCGGGGGGAGACCCAGTACTTC; CDR3aa: CATRGRSQLVRGETQYF
d_gene: .; j_gene: TRBJ2-5; v_gene: TRBV4-1; abundance: .; CDR3nt: TGCGCCAGCAGACAAGATCTGAGCGGGACCCAGTACTTC; CDR3aa: CASRQDLSGTQYF
d_gene: .; j_gene: TRBJ1-1; v_gene: TRBV6-6; abundance: .; CDR3nt: TGTGCCAGCAGGGGACTTGGAGAGAACACTGAAGCTTTCTTT; CDR3aa: CASRGLGENTEAFF
d_gene: .; j_gene: TRBJ1-2; v_gene: TRBV29-1; abundance: .; CDR3nt: TGCAGCGTCGAGGAGGGGAGCGGCTACACCTTC; CDR3aa: CSVEEGSGYTF
d_gene: TRBD1; j_gene: TRBJ2-1; v_gene: TRBV6-5; abundance: .; CDR3nt: TGTGCCAGCAGACCCCGGGACAGGAGGTACAATGAGCAGTTCTTC; CDR3aa: CASRPRDRRYNEQFF
d_gene: .; j_gene: TRBJ2-3; v_gene: TRBV28; abundance: .; CDR3nt: TGTGCCAGCAGTTCGAGGAGCGGCCTAGGCCCAGATACGCAGTATTTT; CDR3aa: CASSSRSGLGPDTQYF
d_gene: TRBD2; j_gene: TRBJ2-6; v_gene: TRBV6-1; abundance: .; CDR3nt: TGTGCCAGCAGTGAATGGGGGACTACATTCTCTGGGGCCAACGTCCTGACTTTC; CDR3aa: CASSEWGTTFSGANVLTF
d_gene: TRBD2; j_gene: TRBJ2-7; v_gene: TRBV7-8; abundance: once; CDR3nt: TGTGCCAGCAGCTTAGAGGTCGGGAGGGCCGACGAGCAGTACTTC; CDR3aa: CASSLEVGRADEQYF
d_gene: TRBD2; j_gene: TRBJ2-3; v_gene: TRBV30; abundance: .; CDR3nt: TGTGCTTCTAGCGGGGGGGCATCAGATACGCAGTATTTT; CDR3aa: CASSGGASDTQYF
d_gene: .; j_gene: TRBJ2-3; v_gene: TRBV6-4; abundance: .; CDR3nt: TGTGCCAGCAGTGAGGACTCCACAGATACGCAGTATTTT; CDR3aa: CASSEDSTDTQYF
d_gene: TRBD1; j_gene: TRBJ1-3; v_gene: TRBV15; abundance: few; CDR3nt: TGTGCCACCAGCAGAGATCAGGGACAGGGGTTCTCTGGAAACACCATATATTTT; CDR3aa: CATSRDQGQGFSGNTIYF
d_gene: .; j_gene: TRBJ2-1; v_gene: TRBV19; abundance: .; CDR3nt: TGTGCCAGTAGTACCAGAGGGCCCCCGACCTACAATGAGCAGTTCTTC; CDR3aa: CASSTRGPPTYNEQFF
d_gene: .; j_gene: TRBJ2-7; v_gene: TRBV15; abundance: once; CDR3nt: TGTGCCACCAGCCGGGGGGGACAGAATACCTACGAGCAGTACTTC; CDR3aa: CATSRGGQNTYEQYF
d_gene: .; j_gene: TRBJ2-1; v_gene: TRBV18; abundance: .; CDR3nt: TGTGCCAGCTTCACGAGCTCCTACAATGAGCAGTTCTTC; CDR3aa: CASFTSSYNEQFF
d_gene: TRBD2; j_gene: TRBJ2-3; v_gene: TRBV29-1; abundance: .; CDR3nt: TGCAGCGGGGGACTAGCGGGACCCACAGATACGCAGTATTTT; CDR3aa: CSGGLAGPTDTQYF
d_gene: TRBD2; j_gene: TRBJ2-2; v_gene: TRBV7-2; abundance: .; CDR3nt: TGTGCCAGCAGCCAGGGAGGGTGGGAGCTGTTTTTT; CDR3aa: CASSQGGWELFF
d_gene: .; j_gene: TRBJ1-6; v_gene: TRBV19; abundance: .; CDR3nt: TGTGCCAGTACCTACTCGGCTTGGGAGGTTTCTAATTCACCCCTCCACTTT; CDR3aa: CASTYSAWEVSNSPLHF
d_gene: TRBD1; j_gene: TRBJ2-1; v_gene: TRBV5-1; abundance: .; CDR3nt: TGCGCCAGCAGCTACGGGACAGGGGGGGACCCGGTGCAGTTCTTC; CDR3aa: CASSYGTGGDPVQFF
d_gene: TRBD2; j_gene: TRBJ2-3; v_gene: TRBV30; abundance: .; CDR3nt: TGTGCCTGGAGTGTACTTAGCGGGGGCCCGAATACGCAGTATTTT; CDR3aa: CAWSVLSGGPNTQYF
d_gene: .; j_gene: TRBJ2-4; v_gene: TRBV7-2; abundance: .; CDR3nt: TGTGCCGGCCCAGGGTCGGGTCTTCTTGGCAAAAACATTCAGTACTTC; CDR3aa: CAGPGSGLLGKNIQYF
d_gene: TRBD2; j_gene: TRBJ2-3; v_gene: TRBV6-1; abundance: few; CDR3nt: TGTGCCAGCAGTGAATCGGGGGGTGGGGCAGATACGCAGTATTTT; CDR3aa: CASSESGGGADTQYF
d_gene: .; j_gene: TRBJ1-2; v_gene: TRBV9; abundance: once; CDR3nt: TGTGCCAGCAGCGTAGCCAGGGGCAGGAACTATGGCTACACCTTC; CDR3aa: CASSVARGRNYGYTF
d_gene: .; j_gene: TRBJ1-2; v_gene: TRBV28; abundance: .; CDR3nt: TGTGCCAGCAGTTTAGCAAACAGCAGGGGCTACACCTTC; CDR3aa: CASSLANSRGYTF
d_gene: .; j_gene: TRBJ2-3; v_gene: TRBV6-6; abundance: .; CDR3nt: TGTGCCAGCAGTCCCCTAGCGCCTACCCTCACAGATACGCAGTATTTT; CDR3aa: CASSPLAPTLTDTQYF
d_gene: .; j_gene: TRBJ2-5; v_gene: TRBV5-4; abundance: .; CDR3nt: TGTGCCAGCAGCTGGGGGCGCGGGGGAGAGACCCAGTACTTC; CDR3aa: CASSWGRGGETQYF
d_gene: TRBD2; j_gene: TRBJ2-7; v_gene: TRBV6-5; abundance: .; CDR3nt: TGTGCCAGCAGTTACTGGGGACTAGCGGGAGACGAGCAGTACTTC; CDR3aa: CASSYWGLAGDEQYF
d_gene: .; j_gene: TRBJ1-1; v_gene: TRBV6-5; abundance: .; CDR3nt: TGTGCCAGCGGGGGCAGGGGTAAGACTGAAGCTTTCTTT; CDR3aa: CASGGRGKTEAFF
d_gene: .; j_gene: TRBJ1-2; v_gene: TRBV11-2; abundance: .; CDR3nt: TGTGCCAGCAGCACACTCAGGGACTATGGCTACACCTTC; CDR3aa: CASSTLRDYGYTF
d_gene: TRBD1; j_gene: TRBJ2-7; v_gene: TRBV5-6; abundance: .; CDR3nt: TGTGCCAGCAGCTTGAGGGACAGGGCCTACGAGCAGTACTTC; CDR3aa: CASSLRDRAYEQYF
d_gene: TRBD1; j_gene: TRBJ1-5; v_gene: TRBV12-5; abundance: .; CDR3nt: TGTGCTAGTGGGACGGACCGCCCGGGACAGTTGTATAGCAATCAGCCCCAGCATTTT; CDR3aa: CASGTDRPGQLYSNQPQHF